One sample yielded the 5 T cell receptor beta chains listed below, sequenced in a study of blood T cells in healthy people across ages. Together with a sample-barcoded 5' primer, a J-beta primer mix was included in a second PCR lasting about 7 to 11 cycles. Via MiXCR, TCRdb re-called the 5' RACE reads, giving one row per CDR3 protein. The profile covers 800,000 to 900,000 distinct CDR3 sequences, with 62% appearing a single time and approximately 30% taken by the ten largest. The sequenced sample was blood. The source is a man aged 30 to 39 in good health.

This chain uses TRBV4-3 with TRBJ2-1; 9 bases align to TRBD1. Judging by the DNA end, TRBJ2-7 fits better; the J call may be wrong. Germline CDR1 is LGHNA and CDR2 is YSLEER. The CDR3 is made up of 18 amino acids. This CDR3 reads CASSHRSLGTGSYNEQYF. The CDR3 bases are TGCGCCAGCAGCCACCGAAGCTTAGGGACAGGGTCCTACAATGAGCAGTACTTC.

For the CDR3, the DNA is TGTGCCAGCAGTTACGCGGGACTAGCAGCATACAATGAGCAGTTCTTC. The encoded protein is CASSYAGLAAYNEQFF. The chain combines TRBV6-6 with TRBJ2-1; the match to TRBD2 covers 9 bases. This CDR3 region has 16 residues. After removal of 2 bases from V and 4 bases from J, the junction contained 6 bases not matched to a gene. Germline CDR1 is MNHNY and CDR2 is SVGAGI (reference sequence).

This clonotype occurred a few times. The CDR3 coding sequence is TGCAGTGCTAGTCCAGGGGGCTATGGCTACACCTTC. Protein sequence: CSASPGGYGYTF. The chain links TRBV20-1 to TRBJ1-2; 7 bases are shared with TRBD1. The CDR3 has 12 amino acids. CDR1 and CDR2 (germline): DFQATT, SNEGSKA (reference sequence). Trimming removed 3 bases from V and 4 bases from J; junction bases left unmatched: 2.

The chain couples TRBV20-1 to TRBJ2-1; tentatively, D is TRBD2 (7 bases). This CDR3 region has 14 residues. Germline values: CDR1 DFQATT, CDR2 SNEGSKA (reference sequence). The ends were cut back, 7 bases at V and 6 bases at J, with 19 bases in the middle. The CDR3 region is CSVPGAGGRNEQFF. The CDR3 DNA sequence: TGCAGTGTCCCTGGGGCCGGGGGGCGCAATGAGCAGTTCTTC.

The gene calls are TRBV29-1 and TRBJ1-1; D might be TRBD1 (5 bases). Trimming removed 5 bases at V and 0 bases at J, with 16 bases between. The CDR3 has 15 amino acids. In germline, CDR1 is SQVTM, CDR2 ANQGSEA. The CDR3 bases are TGCAGCGTTCCGCTATGGACATATTTGAACACTGAAGCTTTCTTT. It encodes CSVPLWTYLNTEAFF.